The 6 T cell receptor beta chains listed next were all sequenced from one sample in a study of graft-versus-host responses after intestinal transplantation. Their recognized antigens are unknown. Data came from immunoSEQ multiplex PCR; TCRdb stores just in-frame clones and leaves some out. In the table there are over 100,000 clones, more than 75% of which are singletons. The sequencing here drew on unstimulated CD4+ T cells sorted from spleen or lymph node cells, taken before intestinal transplant. These receptors all come from a human donor who received an intestinal transplant.

This chain uses TRBV6-5 with TRBJ2-4; a weak D match, TRBD2 (7 bases). The CDR3 sequence is 16 residues long. Germline V gene data show CDR1 as MNHEY and CDR2 as SVGAGI. Trimming stripped 2 bases from V and 0 bases from J, with 11 bases between. The CDR3 is CASSYAGALAKNIQYF. In DNA form, the CDR3 reads TGTGCCAGCAGTTACGCGGGGGCCCTAGCCAAAAACATTCAGTACTTC.

Only a few counts were recorded for this clone. V usage is TRBV2 and J usage is TRBJ2-7; tentative D call: TRBD2 (5 bases). The V and J ends lost 5 bases and 4 bases respectively, with 9 bases between them. CDR3 length: 12 residues. Germline-derived CDR1 and CDR2 are SNHLY and FYNNEI. CDR3 DNA: TGTGCCAGCAGTCGGACTTTGTACGAGCAGTACTTC. This codes for CASSRTLYEQYF.

The chain recombines TRBV6-6 with TRBJ1-2; 8 bases align to TRBD1. Germline CDR1 MNHNY, CDR2 SVGAGI (reference sequence). The CDR3 loop spans 13 amino acids. The ends lost 4 bases at V and 6 bases at J; junction bases unmatched: 4. Here the CDR3 DNA reads TGTGCCAGCAGTTTCGGACAGGGCGATGGCTACACCTTC. Translated: CASSFGQGDGYTF.

The chain uses TRBV5-4 and TRBJ1-1; no firm D call. The CDR3 covers 13 residues. The V and J ends lost 4 bases and 0 bases respectively, with 7 bases between them. Germline V gene data show CDR1 as SGHNT and CDR2 as YYREEE (reference sequence). The CDR3 is CASSMKVNTEAFF. In DNA form, the CDR3 reads TGTGCCAGCAGCATGAAGGTGAACACTGAAGCTTTCTTT.

This chain connects TRBV10-3 to TRBJ2-3; tentative D call: TRBD2 (5 bases). Trimming removed 7 bases at V and 3 bases at J, with 11 bases between. This CDR3 comprises 13 residues. Per the germline V gene, CDR1 is ENHRY and CDR2 is SYGVKD. The CDR3 DNA sequence: TGTGCCATCACCCCCCGGGGAACAGATACGCAGTATTTT. Amino acid sequence: CAITPRGTDTQYF.

This chain links TRBV5-1 with TRBJ1-1; TRBD1 might be the D (5 bases). The length of the CDR3 is 15 residues. Trimming shortened V by 0 bases and J by 1 base, and 10 bases separated the two germline ends. Germline CDR1 is SGHRS and CDR2 is YFSETQ. CDR3 DNA sequence: TGCGCCAGCAGCTTGGGGGGCCAGAAGAACACTGAAGCTTTCTTT. This codes for CASSLGGQKNTEAFF.